These 6 T cell receptor beta chains share one sample of origin, sequenced in a study of blood T cell repertoires in COVID-19. The protocol was immunoSEQ multiplex PCR, while the TCRdb copy is restricted to in-frame clones and leaves out a portion. The data show about 180,000 clones, with 60% to 80% seen just once and around 24% held by the top ten. Material: peripheral blood. All receptors derive from a woman in her 70s with acute or convalescent COVID-19.

CDR3 sequence: CASSILTGGTGELFF. The CDR3 DNA reads as TGTGCCAGTAGTATTCTGACAGGAGGTACCGGGGAGCTGTTTTTT. The V call is TRBV19, the J call TRBJ2-2, with D possibly TRBD1 on 6 matching bases. CDR1 and CDR2 (germline): LNHDA, SQIVND (reference sequence). The CDR3 has 15 amino acids. The ends were cut back, 3 bases at V and 5 bases at J, with 13 bases in the middle.

V usage is TRBV18 and J usage is TRBJ2-7; D may be TRBD1 (6 bases). The V gene's germline CDR1 is KGHSH and CDR2 LQKENI. V lost 1 base to trimming and J lost 7 bases, with 14 bases between them. The CDR3 has 14 residues. The CDR3 coding sequence is TGTGCCAGCTCACCACGGGACCGACAGGAGGAGCAGTACTTC. Amino acid sequence: CASSPRDRQEEQYF. Full variable domain (missing parts from reference TRBV18 and TRBJ2-7): NAGVMQNPRHLVRRRGQEARLRCSPMKGHSHVYWYRQLPEEGLKFMVYLQKENIIDESGMPKERFSAEFPKEGPSILRIQQVVRGDSAAYFCASSPRDRQEEQYFGPGTRLTVT.

The chain recombines TRBV5-1 with TRBJ2-1; D may be TRBD2 (5 bases). Germline CDR1 is SGHRS and CDR2 is YFSETQ. The CDR3 loop spans 15 amino acids. V lost 4 bases and J 2 bases, leaving 13 bases between the germline ends. DNA of the CDR3: TGCGCCAGCAGCCTCGGAGGAAGTGCCTACAATGAGCAGTTCTTC. It translates to CASSLGGSAYNEQFF.

The chain carries TRBV5-1 and TRBJ1-6; D perhaps matches TRBD1 (5 bases). This CDR3 has 14 amino acids. Trimming removed 5 bases from V and 6 bases from J, with 12 bases in between. The germline V gene has CDR1 SGHRS and CDR2 YFSETQ. CDR3 coding DNA: TGCGCCAGCAGGGAGCGGGACCTTAATTCACCCCTCCACTTT. Protein sequence: CASRERDLNSPLHF. The full variable domain, its missing parts supplied by reference TRBV5-1 and TRBJ1-6, is KAGVTQTPRYLIKTRGQQVTLSCSPISGHRSVSWYQQTPGQGLQFLFEYFSETQRNKGNFPGRFSGRQFSNSRSEMNVSTLELGDSALYLCASRERDLNSPLHFGNGTRLTVT.

V gene TRBV6-1 combines with J gene TRBJ1-1; tentatively, D is TRBD1 (5 bases). CDR1 MNHNS and CDR2 SASEGT come from the germline V gene. CDR3 length: 16 residues. The V end lost 1 base, the J end lost 4 bases, and 16 bases lay between the germline ends. The CDR3 here is CASSEGPGGWGTEAFF. The CDR3 DNA reads TGTGCCAGCAGTGAAGGGCCCGGGGGGTGGGGCACTGAAGCTTTCTTT.

The rearrangement uses TRBV14 and TRBJ2-7, with D possibly being TRBD2 (5 bases). Between the trimmed V and J ends, which lost 4 bases and 6 bases, there was a span of 16 bases. This CDR3 has 14 amino acids. The V gene's germline CDR1 is SGHDN and CDR2 FVKESK. The DNA of the CDR3 is TGTGCCAGCAGCCCGCGCTCGGACTCGGGCGAGCAGTACTTC. Translating it yields CASSPRSDSGEQYF.